The rows below give T cell receptor beta chains drawn from one sample of a study of T cells after yellow fever vaccination. In TCRdb, the 5' RACE reads were re-called with MiXCR into one record per CDR3 protein. The sample shows 68,000 or so distinct CDR3 sequences, approximately 7% of them seen only once. Material: CD8+ T cells sorted from PBMCs, obtained 45 days after the first yellow fever vaccination. These receptors originate from a man aged 18 to 29 who received the YFV17D yellow fever vaccine. Each CDR3 is given without its conserved first and last residue.

j_gene: TRBJ2-1; v_gene: TRBV11-2; CDR3aa: ASSGQGLDEQF
j_gene: TRBJ1-4; v_gene: TRBV9; CDR3aa: ASSVGASLDEGAREKLF
j_gene: TRBJ2-2; v_gene: TRBV14; CDR3aa: ASSPGGWVLRLNTGELF
j_gene: TRBJ2-1; v_gene: TRBV21-1; CDR3aa: ASSTSPAGEEQF
j_gene: TRBJ1-1; v_gene: TRBV6-2/TRBV6-3; CDR3aa: ASTRGGSGMNTEAF
j_gene: TRBJ2-5; v_gene: TRBV20-1; CDR3aa: SARVTLGPLLIKETQY
j_gene: TRBJ2-5; v_gene: TRBV12-3/TRBV12-4; CDR3aa: ASARPQETQY
j_gene: TRBJ1-6; v_gene: TRBV6-1; CDR3aa: ASSVMVGSPLH
j_gene: TRBJ2-2; v_gene: TRBV28; CDR3aa: ASSLTGYTGELF
j_gene: TRBJ2-3; v_gene: TRBV29-1; CDR3aa: SALDSTDTQY
j_gene: TRBJ1-5; v_gene: TRBV29-1; CDR3aa: SVQDREDQPQH
j_gene: TRBJ2-7; v_gene: TRBV4-2; CDR3aa: ASSQGGTAPTYEQY
j_gene: TRBJ2-7; v_gene: TRBV6-1; CDR3aa: ASSQTGGETYEQY
j_gene: TRBJ2-1; v_gene: TRBV5-1; CDR3aa: ASSLEVGQSSYNEQF
j_gene: TRBJ2-2; v_gene: TRBV20-1; CDR3aa: SARPGLAETGELF
j_gene: TRBJ2-1; v_gene: TRBV5-6; CDR3aa: ASSFGHYRGEQF
j_gene: TRBJ2-2; v_gene: TRBV4-3; CDR3aa: ASSQVYSGETNTGELF
j_gene: TRBJ2-7; v_gene: TRBV7-2; CDR3aa: ASSTRDRASYEQY
j_gene: TRBJ1-2; v_gene: TRBV4-1; CDR3aa: ASSQEIGTTYGYT
j_gene: TRBJ2-1; v_gene: TRBV5-8; CDR3aa: ASSLGTSGRNEQF
j_gene: TRBJ2-7; v_gene: TRBV4-1; CDR3aa: ASSTTSGGTYEQY
j_gene: TRBJ2-3; v_gene: TRBV6-5; CDR3aa: ASSSRETDTQY
j_gene: TRBJ2-1; v_gene: TRBV7-9; CDR3aa: ASNTGGLNNEQF
j_gene: TRBJ2-7; v_gene: TRBV19; CDR3aa: ASRPGGQNSYEQY
j_gene: TRBJ2-3; v_gene: TRBV6-1; CDR3aa: ASSFGGGGTDTQY
j_gene: TRBJ2-3; v_gene: TRBV7-9; CDR3aa: ASSPPTGTSTDTQY
j_gene: TRBJ1-1; v_gene: TRBV5-1; CDR3aa: ASSFSPLGTEAF
j_gene: TRBJ2-4; v_gene: TRBV20-1; CDR3aa: SASKVLAKNIQY
j_gene: TRBJ2-2; v_gene: TRBV6-5; CDR3aa: ASSYDSLTGELF
j_gene: TRBJ2-3; v_gene: TRBV7-2; CDR3aa: ASRLNLIDTQY
j_gene: TRBJ2-5; v_gene: TRBV29-1; CDR3aa: SVETPGTGYFETQY
j_gene: TRBJ1-2; v_gene: TRBV4-1; CDR3aa: ASSQGVRGYT
j_gene: TRBJ2-2; v_gene: TRBV4-1; CDR3aa: ASSHLPGQASTGELF
j_gene: TRBJ2-5; v_gene: TRBV7-2; CDR3aa: ASSRTGTYRRETQY
j_gene: TRBJ2-7; v_gene: TRBV5-6; CDR3aa: ASSLTSGYYEQY